This T cell receptor beta chain derives from a study of T-cell reconstitution after alpha-beta-depleted transplantation in children. Study findings and constraints: Reportedly, roughly two months post-transplant, alpha-beta T cells arose from several hundred expanded graft clones.

TCRbeta library construction was performed incorporating unique molecular identifiers. A single record per CDR3 protein comes from TCRdb applying MiXCR to the PCR reads. The repertoire holds 350,000 to 500,000 distinct CDR3 sequences, roughly 44% seen once, with 27% in the top ten. As to this clonotype: Its antigen remains unidentified.

The specimen comprised PBMCs, sampled before TCRalphabeta/CD19-depleted stem cell transplant. The clonotype comes from a girl aged 2-10 years with aplastic anemia, due to receive a stem cell transplant.

The CDR3 sequence: CASSLALAGVPPWDEQFF. Here the CDR3 DNA reads TGTGCCAGCAGCTTAGCCCTAGCGGGCGTCCCACCTTGGGATGAGCAGTTCTTC. The chain couples TRBV7-2 to TRBJ2-1; 8 positions match TRBD2. Germline V gene sequence: CDR1 SGHTA, CDR2 FQGNSA. V trimming: 0 bases; J trimming: 8 bases; junction bases outside the gene matches: 15. The CDR3 extends over 18 amino acids. Filled out from reference TRBV7-2 and TRBJ2-1, the complete variable domain reads GAGVSQSPSNKVTEKGKDVELRCDPISGHTALYWYRQSLGQGLEFLIYFQGNSAPDKSGLPSDRFSAERTGGSVSTLTIQRTQQEDSAVYLCASSLALAGVPPWDEQFFGPGTRLTVL.